A selection of T cell receptor beta chains follows, all from one sample in a study of long-term antiretroviral therapy in people with HIV. Libraries were prepared by immunoSEQ multiplex PCR; TCRdb keeps only in-frame clonotypes and omits some of them. The sample comprises about 22,000 clones, 70% to 90% of which are singletons, and approximately 5% rests with the top ten. Sequenced here: unsorted PBMCs, sampled 1.3 years after starting antiretroviral therapy. Every receptor here comes from a man aged 60-69 years with HIV. Both conserved end residues are part of each CDR3. Fields, in order: V gene, J gene, D gene, clone size, CDR3 DNA, CDR3 protein. D genes are given only for firm matches. The size entry is marked missing in some rows and otherwise reads once, few, many or a size class.

v_gene: TRBV6-1
j_gene: TRBJ2-3
d_gene: TRBD2
abundance: -
CDR3nt: TGTGCCAGCAGTGAACATCTAGCGGGGACTTCTAGCACAGATACGCAGTATTTT
CDR3aa: CASSEHLAGTSSTDTQYF

v_gene: TRBV6-5
j_gene: TRBJ1-2
d_gene: TRBD1
abundance: -
CDR3nt: TGTGCCAGCAGTTATAAGGGGGCAGGCTACACCTTC
CDR3aa: CASSYKGAGYTF

v_gene: TRBV6-5
j_gene: TRBJ2-5
d_gene: -
abundance: once
CDR3nt: TGTGCCAGCAGTTATCGAGGGGAAGGAGAGACCCAGTACTTC
CDR3aa: CASSYRGEGETQYF

v_gene: TRBV30
j_gene: TRBJ2-7
d_gene: TRBD1
abundance: -
CDR3nt: TGTGTTACGGACCGAGGGACAGGGTCGCACGAGCAGTACTTC
CDR3aa: CVTDRGTGSHEQYF

v_gene: TRBV28
j_gene: TRBJ1-2
d_gene: TRBD1
abundance: -
CDR3nt: TGTGCCAGCAGTTTAGGGACAGGGATCTATGGCTACACCTTC
CDR3aa: CASSLGTGIYGYTF

v_gene: TRBV5-4
j_gene: TRBJ2-7
d_gene: -
abundance: -
CDR3nt: TGTGCCAGCAGCTCCCGGGGATCCTACGAGCAGTACTTC
CDR3aa: CASSSRGSYEQYF

v_gene: TRBV2
j_gene: TRBJ2-3
d_gene: -
abundance: -
CDR3nt: TGTGCCAGCAAAGTAGGGGATACGCAGTATTTT
CDR3aa: CASKVGDTQYF

v_gene: TRBV28
j_gene: TRBJ2-1
d_gene: -
abundance: -
CDR3nt: TGTGCCAGCAGTGAGGTCTTTCAGGGGAATGAGCAGTTCTTC
CDR3aa: CASSEVFQGNEQFF

v_gene: TRBV6-5
j_gene: TRBJ1-5
d_gene: -
abundance: once
CDR3nt: TGTGCCAGCCGTCCCCATAGGGATAGCAATCAGCCCCAGCATTTT
CDR3aa: CASRPHRDSNQPQHF

v_gene: TRBV27
j_gene: TRBJ1-5
d_gene: -
abundance: -
CDR3nt: TGTGCCAGCAGTTTATACAGGGTTCGGCGTCAGCCCCAGCATTTT
CDR3aa: CASSLYRVRRQPQHF

v_gene: TRBV7-8
j_gene: TRBJ2-5
d_gene: TRBD2
abundance: -
CDR3nt: TGTGCCAGCAGCCTATCCGGTCTAGCGGGAGTAGGAGAGACCCAGTACTTC
CDR3aa: CASSLSGLAGVGETQYF

v_gene: TRBV18
j_gene: TRBJ2-7
d_gene: -
abundance: -
CDR3nt: TGTGCCAGCTCACCACCTGGCGGGTCAGAGTACTTC
CDR3aa: CASSPPGGSEYF

v_gene: TRBV28
j_gene: TRBJ2-7
d_gene: -
abundance: -
CDR3nt: TGTGCCAGCAGCCCTTACCTCTACGAGCAGTACTTC
CDR3aa: CASSPYLYEQYF

v_gene: TRBV6-1
j_gene: TRBJ2-5
d_gene: TRBD1
abundance: few
CDR3nt: TGTGCCAGCAGTGACTGGGACAGAGGAGAGACCCAGTACTTC
CDR3aa: CASSDWDRGETQYF

v_gene: TRBV27
j_gene: TRBJ2-7
d_gene: -
abundance: -
CDR3nt: TGTGCCAGCAGCCTTATAGGGGATACCTACGAGCAGTACTTC
CDR3aa: CASSLIGDTYEQYF

v_gene: TRBV10-2
j_gene: TRBJ2-3
d_gene: TRBD2
abundance: -
CDR3nt: TGCGCCAGCGGTGGGACTAGCGGGGTGGTAGATACGCAGTATTTT
CDR3aa: CASGGTSGVVDTQYF

v_gene: TRBV10-1
j_gene: TRBJ2-2
d_gene: TRBD2
abundance: -
CDR3nt: TGCGCCAGCAGCGGGAAGACTAGCGGGAGGGCCCCGACGAACACCGGGGAGCTGTTTTTT
CDR3aa: CASSGKTSGRAPTNTGELFF

v_gene: TRBV30
j_gene: TRBJ1-1
d_gene: TRBD1
abundance: few
CDR3nt: TGTGCCTCTTATAGTACAGGGGCCCTAATCTTT
CDR3aa: CASYSTGALIF

v_gene: TRBV10-3
j_gene: TRBJ2-3
d_gene: -
abundance: -
CDR3nt: TGTGCCATCAGCAAGGAGGGCCGCACAGATACGCAGTATTTT
CDR3aa: CAISKEGRTDTQYF

v_gene: TRBV6-1
j_gene: TRBJ2-7
d_gene: -
abundance: -
CDR3nt: TGTGCCAGCAGTGAATGGGCCCACGAGCAGTACTTC
CDR3aa: CASSEWAHEQYF

v_gene: TRBV11-2
j_gene: TRBJ1-1
d_gene: -
abundance: -
CDR3nt: TGTGCCAGCACCTGGGCGGGGGGGCAGGCTGAAGCTTTCTTT
CDR3aa: CASTWAGGQAEAFF

v_gene: TRBV6-7
j_gene: TRBJ1-5
d_gene: -
abundance: -
CDR3nt: TGTGCCAGCAGTTACTGCCACAATCAGCCCCAGCATTTT
CDR3aa: CASSYCHNQPQHF

v_gene: TRBV6-5
j_gene: TRBJ2-1
d_gene: -
abundance: -
CDR3nt: TGTGCCAGCAGTTATTGGTCTAGCGTCTACAATGAGCAGTTCTTC
CDR3aa: CASSYWSSVYNEQFF

v_gene: TRBV4-1
j_gene: TRBJ1-4
d_gene: TRBD1
abundance: once
CDR3nt: TGCGCCAGCAGCCAAACCGGGACAGGGGTTTTTTCAGTGTTTTTT
CDR3aa: CASSQTGTGVFSVFF

v_gene: TRBV7-3
j_gene: TRBJ2-5
d_gene: -
abundance: -
CDR3nt: TGTGCCAGCAGTCCTAGAGGGATGGAGACCCAGTACTTC
CDR3aa: CASSPRGMETQYF

v_gene: TRBV6-1
j_gene: TRBJ1-5
d_gene: -
abundance: -
CDR3nt: TGTGCCAGCAGTGCCAAAAGGACGTCGTTCATTAGCAATCAGCCCCAGCATTTT
CDR3aa: CASSAKRTSFISNQPQHF

v_gene: TRBV2
j_gene: TRBJ1-5
d_gene: -
abundance: -
CDR3nt: TGTGCCAGCAGTGAAAGGGAACAGTTAATTCAGCCCCAGCATTTT
CDR3aa: CASSEREQLIQPQHF

v_gene: TRBV10-1
j_gene: TRBJ2-3
d_gene: TRBD2
abundance: few
CDR3nt: TGCGCCAGCAGTGCCGGGGGACTAGGGGGCACAGATACGCAGTATTTT
CDR3aa: CASSAGGLGGTDTQYF

v_gene: TRBV5-1
j_gene: TRBJ2-5
d_gene: TRBD2
abundance: -
CDR3nt: TGCGCCAGCAGCTTGGTAGCGGGGGGGCCTTTGGAGACCCAGTACTTC
CDR3aa: CASSLVAGGPLETQYF

v_gene: TRBV10-1
j_gene: TRBJ2-3
d_gene: -
abundance: -
CDR3nt: TGCGCCAGCAGTAAGGACGGGGGAGATACGCAGTATTTT
CDR3aa: CASSKDGGDTQYF

v_gene: TRBV7-9
j_gene: TRBJ1-4
d_gene: -
abundance: -
CDR3nt: TGTGCCAGCAGCTTAACTGGAGGTGAAAAACTGTTTTTT
CDR3aa: CASSLTGGEKLFF

v_gene: TRBV6-9
j_gene: TRBJ1-5
d_gene: TRBD1
abundance: -
CDR3nt: TGTGCCAGCACTTATGTAAGCTGGGACAGGGCTTATAGCAATCAGCCCCAGCATTTT
CDR3aa: CASTYVSWDRAYSNQPQHF

v_gene: TRBV5-1
j_gene: TRBJ2-5
d_gene: -
abundance: -
CDR3nt: TGCGCCAGCAGTGAGGGCTTCCAAGAGACCCAGTACTTC
CDR3aa: CASSEGFQETQYF

v_gene: TRBV10-3
j_gene: TRBJ1-2
d_gene: -
abundance: -
CDR3nt: TGTGCCATCAGCGACTTAGACAGTAATGGCTACACCTTC
CDR3aa: CAISDLDSNGYTF

v_gene: TRBV5-1
j_gene: TRBJ1-1
d_gene: TRBD1
abundance: -
CDR3nt: TGCGCCAGCAGCTACAGTCCGGGACAGGAGAACACTGAAGCTTTCTTT
CDR3aa: CASSYSPGQENTEAFF

v_gene: TRBV15
j_gene: TRBJ2-3
d_gene: -
abundance: -
CDR3nt: TGTGCCACCAGCGGGTCGAGGGATACGCAGTATTTT
CDR3aa: CATSGSRDTQYF

v_gene: TRBV6-1
j_gene: TRBJ1-1
d_gene: -
abundance: -
CDR3nt: TGTGCCAGCAGTGAAGCTGCGGGTCAAGCTTTCTTT
CDR3aa: CASSEAAGQAFF

v_gene: TRBV28
j_gene: TRBJ2-7
d_gene: TRBD2
abundance: -
CDR3nt: TGTGCCAGCAGTGTTGGTTGGGGGAGGGAGGGCTACGAGCAGTACTTC
CDR3aa: CASSVGWGREGYEQYF

v_gene: TRBV6-5
j_gene: TRBJ2-2
d_gene: -
abundance: -
CDR3nt: TGTGCCAGCAGTTCCGGGATGTTGACCGGGGAGCTGTTTTTT
CDR3aa: CASSSGMLTGELFF

v_gene: TRBV7-3
j_gene: TRBJ2-3
d_gene: -
abundance: -
CDR3nt: TGTGCCAGCAGCTCGACTACCCGTGATACGCAGTATTTT
CDR3aa: CASSSTTRDTQYF

v_gene: TRBV10-2
j_gene: TRBJ2-7
d_gene: -
abundance: few
CDR3nt: TGCGCCAGCAGTGTCTCCGCCTACGAGCAGTACTTC
CDR3aa: CASSVSAYEQYF

v_gene: TRBV6-1
j_gene: TRBJ2-3
d_gene: -
abundance: -
CDR3nt: TGTGCCAGCAGTGAAAAACAGGGAGGGGATACAGATACGCAGTATTTT
CDR3aa: CASSEKQGGDTDTQYF

v_gene: TRBV9
j_gene: TRBJ2-2
d_gene: -
abundance: -
CDR3nt: TGTGCCAGCAGCGACCGACAGCAGAACACCGGGGAGCTGTTTTTT
CDR3aa: CASSDRQQNTGELFF

v_gene: TRBV9
j_gene: TRBJ2-7
d_gene: -
abundance: once
CDR3nt: TGTGCCAGCAGCGCCGGAGACGGATACTACGAGCAGTACTTC
CDR3aa: CASSAGDGYYEQYF

v_gene: TRBV4-1
j_gene: TRBJ2-7
d_gene: -
abundance: -
CDR3nt: TGCGCCAGCAGCCAGCAAGCGACCTACGGGGACGAGCAGTACTTC
CDR3aa: CASSQQATYGDEQYF

v_gene: TRBV2
j_gene: TRBJ2-7
d_gene: -
abundance: -
CDR3nt: TGTGCCAGCAGGTGGACCCTGGGGGCCTACGAGCAGTACTTC
CDR3aa: CASRWTLGAYEQYF

v_gene: TRBV11-2
j_gene: TRBJ1-1
d_gene: -
abundance: -
CDR3nt: TGTGCCAGCAGCTTCCCTTGGGGGAACACTGAAGCTTTCTTT
CDR3aa: CASSFPWGNTEAFF